The 18 T cell receptor beta chains listed next were all sequenced from one sample in a study of cytomegalovirus exposure and HLA in healthy donors. The PCR had 60 Vbeta and 13 Jbeta primers. Sequenced by immunoSEQ multiplex PCR; TCRdb stores in-frame clones only, minus some. This table holds under 200,000 clones, 78% found once. Sequences were obtained from PBMCs. Receptor source: a woman aged 30 to 39 in good health and CMV-seropositive.

The V gene is TRBV10-3, the J gene TRBJ2-2, with 9 bases identical to TRBD1. The CDR3 length is 15 residues. The V gene's germline CDR1 is ENHRY and CDR2 SYGVKD. With 9 bases clipped from V and 1 base from J, the junction kept 6 bases outside the gene matches. For the CDR3, the DNA is TGTGCCATGACACCGGGACAGGGGAACACCGGGGAGCTGTTTTTT. This codes for CAMTPGQGNTGELFF.

This chain links TRBV6-5 with TRBJ1-3; 7 bases are a match to TRBD1. Germline CDR1 MNHEY, CDR2 SVGAGI. V lost 5 bases to trimming and J lost 4 bases; unmatched junction nucleotides: 5. This CDR3 comprises 14 residues. This CDR3 is CASSRQGGGNTIYF. CDR3 nucleotides: TGTGCCAGCAGTCGACAGGGTGGGGGAAACACCATATATTTT.

The rearrangement uses TRBV9 and TRBJ2-5, with D tentatively TRBD2 (5 bases). V was trimmed by 3 bases and J by 5 bases, leaving 17 bases between them. The CDR3 length is 15 residues. Per the germline V gene, CDR1 is SGDLS and CDR2 is YYNGEE. CDR3 amino acids: CASSARGGPWETQYF. In DNA, the CDR3 is TGTGCCAGCAGCGCCCGCGGCGGGCCATGGGAGACCCAGTACTTC. The complete variable domain, with remaining parts taken from reference TRBV9 and TRBJ2-5, reads DSGVTQTPKHLITATGQRVTLRCSPRSGDLSVYWYQQSLDQGLQFLIQYYNGEERAKGNILERFSAQQFPDLHSELNLSSLELGDSALYFCASSARGGPWETQYFGPGTRLLVL.

The chain has TRBV11-3 and TRBJ1-1; weak D call: TRBD1 (5 bases). The V gene's germline CDR1 is SGHNT and CDR2 YENEEA. The CDR3 length is 13 residues. V was clipped by 5 bases and J by 2 bases, with 9 bases between them. Here the CDR3 reads CASSIQDNTEAFF. In DNA form, the CDR3 reads TGTGCCAGCAGCATACAGGATAACACTGAAGCTTTCTTT. The full variable domain, completed using reference TRBV11-3 and TRBJ1-1, is EAGVVQSPRYKIIEKKQPVAFWCNPISGHNTLYWYLQNLGQGPELLIRYENEEAVDDSQLPKDRFSAERLKGVDSTLKIQPAELGDSAVYLCASSIQDNTEAFFGQGTRLTVV.

This chain links TRBV5-1 with TRBJ2-6; 8 bases align to TRBD1. V shed 2 bases and J 2 bases; nucleotides not matched to a gene: 9. Germline V gene sequence: CDR1 SGHRS, CDR2 YFSETQ. The CDR3 length is 18 residues. In DNA, the CDR3 is TGCGCCAGCAGCTTTTCAGGACAGGGATCCGCTGGGGCCAACGTCCTGACTTTC. Its protein is CASSFSGQGSAGANVLTF.

V is TRBV7-2 and J is TRBJ2-7; tentative D call: TRBD1 (5 bases). With 1 base removed from V and 3 bases from J, the gap between germline ends came to 13 bases. This CDR3 region has 15 residues. CDR1 is SGHTA, CDR2 FQGNSA, per germline. This CDR3 is CASSLVQRQSYEQYF. The DNA for the CDR3 is TGTGCCAGCAGCTTAGTACAGCGACAGAGCTACGAGCAGTACTTC.

In its sample, this clone was seen a few times. The chain couples TRBV5-4 to TRBJ1-2; D unresolved. This CDR3 has 11 amino acids. Trimming removed 4 bases at V and 5 bases at J, with 6 bases between. Germline values: CDR1 SGHNT, CDR2 YYREEE (reference sequence). The CDR3 region has the DNA TGTGCCAGCAGCACCGGGTATGGCTACACCTTC. Encoded protein: CASSTGYGYTF.

The CDR3, as DNA: TGTGCCAGCAGCCTATACGGGACAGTTAACACTGAAGCTTTCTTT. This codes for CASSLYGTVNTEAFF. The chain links TRBV6-5 to TRBJ1-1; 7 bases line up with TRBD1. The V gene's germline CDR1 is MNHEY and CDR2 SVGAGI. V shed 6 bases and J 2 bases; nucleotides not matched to a gene: 9. The CDR3 has 15 residues.

V usage is TRBV28 and J usage is TRBJ1-1; D not resolved. Germline CDR1 MDHEN, CDR2 SYDVKM. Trimming removed 5 bases at V and 0 bases at J, with 7 bases between. The CDR3 consists of 13 residues. CDR3 DNA: TGTGCCAGCAGTCCATACATGAACACTGAAGCTTTCTTT. Translating gives CASSPYMNTEAFF. Full variable domain (outside the CDR3, taken from reference TRBV28 and TRBJ1-1): DVKVTQSSRYLVKRTGEKVFLECVQDMDHENMFWYRQDPGLGLRLIYFSYDVKMKEKGDIPEGYSVSREKKERFSLILESASTNQTSMYLCASSPYMNTEAFFGQGTRLTVV.

The V call is TRBV7-2, the J call TRBJ1-1; a weak D match, TRBD1 (5 bases). V was cut by 2 bases and J by 8 bases, with 12 bases left in between. The germline CDR1 and CDR2 sequences are SGHTA and FQGNSA. This CDR3 has 13 amino acids. The CDR3 DNA reads as TGTGCCAGCAGCTTACGGGGGGGATCCGAAGCTTTCTTT. The encoded protein is CASSLRGGSEAFF. Based on the CDR3 plus reference TRBV7-2 and TRBJ1-1, the full variable domain is GAGVSQSPSNKVTEKGKDVELRCDPISGHTALYWYRQSLGQGLEFLIYFQGNSAPDKSGLPSDRFSAERTGGSVSTLTIQRTQQEDSAVYLCASSLRGGSEAFFGQGTRLTVV.

The chain employs TRBV5-1 and TRBJ2-7, with 14 bases identical to TRBD2. This CDR3 spans 15 amino acids. The germline V gene encodes CDR1 SGHRS and CDR2 YFSETQ. V lost 3 bases and J lost 6; bases outside the gene matches: 5. CDR3 in amino acids: CASSSGLAGGGEQYF. In DNA form, the CDR3 reads TGCGCCAGCAGCTCCGGACTAGCGGGAGGAGGCGAGCAGTACTTC.

This chain connects TRBV2 to TRBJ1-2; 11 nucleotides agree with TRBD1. V gave up 6 bases and J gave up 2 bases; unmatched junction bases: 5. Per the germline V gene, CDR1 is SNHLY and CDR2 is FYNNEI. This CDR3 is 15 amino acids long. This CDR3 reads CASSAGQGENYGYTF. For the CDR3, the DNA is TGTGCCAGCAGCGCGGGACAGGGGGAGAACTATGGCTACACCTTC.

CDR3: CASSLVGAGETQYF. CDR3 nucleotides: TGTGCCAGCAGCTTAGTAGGCGCGGGGGAGACCCAGTACTTC. The V and J genes are TRBV7-2 and TRBJ2-5; D is possibly TRBD2 (6 bases). This CDR3 contains 14 residues. The germline V gene encodes CDR1 SGHTA and CDR2 FQGNSA. Trimming pared 1 base from V and 5 bases from J, leaving 11 bases between.

The rearrangement joins TRBV9 to TRBJ2-5; TRBD1 might be the D (5 bases). TRBJ2-7 matches the DNA end more closely, so the J call is doubtful. The length of the CDR3 is 14 residues. Per germline, CDR1 SGDLS and CDR2 YYNGEE. The CDR3 here is CASSPRTPPYEQYF. CDR3 coding DNA: TGTGCCAGCAGCCCCCGGACACCCCCCTACGAGCAGTACTTC.

The chain carries TRBV5-6 and TRBJ1-3; tentative D call: TRBD1 (5 bases). The germline CDR1 and CDR2 sequences are SGHDT and YYEEEE. The CDR3 runs to 16 residues. Trimming removed 0 bases at V and 3 bases at J, with 13 bases between. Here the CDR3 DNA reads TGTGCCAGCAGCTTGGCAGGCAGGGCTGATGGAAACACCATATATTTT. Protein sequence: CASSLAGRADGNTIYF.

The genes are TRBV14 and TRBJ2-5; D call uncertain. CDR3 length equals 11 residues. V gave up 2 bases and J gave up 7 bases, with 5 bases separating them. Looked up from germline, CDR1 is SGHDN and CDR2 is FVKESK. CDR3 sequence: CASSQSVTQYF. DNA for the CDR3: TGTGCCAGCAGCCAATCCGTGACCCAGTACTTC.

This chain links TRBV11-2 with TRBJ1-6, with TRBD1 matching 9 bases. The CDR3 has 15 residues. CDR1 and CDR2 from the germline V gene are SGHAT and FQNNGV. Unmatched junction bases numbered 6, after V lost 2 bases and J lost 10 bases. The CDR3 DNA follows: TGTGCCAGCAGCTTACTGGGACAGGGCGAATCACCCCTCCACTTT. Its protein product is CASSLLGQGESPLHF.

The chain links TRBV2 to TRBJ1-2, with D tentatively TRBD1 (6 bases). Germline lookup yields CDR1 SNHLY and CDR2 FYNNEI. Between the trimmed V and J ends, which lost 1 base and 3 bases, there was a span of 12 bases. CDR3 length: 15 residues. The CDR3 nucleotides read TGTGCCAGCAGTGAAGGTTGGACAGTTGACTATGGCTACACCTTC. It specifies CASSEGWTVDYGYTF.